A single TCR beta chain is shown here with its context. Germline loops: CDR1 MNHEY, CDR2 SVGAGI. The V and J ends lost 4 bases and 5 bases respectively, with 3 bases between them. This CDR3 has 11 amino acids. Sequencing was performed with immunoSEQ multiplex PCR; in TCRdb, only in-frame clones are kept and a portion is missing. The repertoire holds approximately 35,000 clones, with around 92% as singletons. These data originate in a study of OX40 agonist ivuxolimab in advanced cancers. Sequencing was performed on CD4+ or CD8+ T cells sorted from blood, taken in a trial of the OX40 agonist ivuxolimab. This receptor was identified in an adult with an advanced solid tumor such as melanoma, head and neck, liver or kidney cancer. The chain recombines TRBV6-5 with TRBJ2-1; unclear D gene. CDR3 DNA sequence: TGTGCCAGCAGTTTGAACAATGAGCAGTTCTTC. This codes for CASSLNNEQFF.